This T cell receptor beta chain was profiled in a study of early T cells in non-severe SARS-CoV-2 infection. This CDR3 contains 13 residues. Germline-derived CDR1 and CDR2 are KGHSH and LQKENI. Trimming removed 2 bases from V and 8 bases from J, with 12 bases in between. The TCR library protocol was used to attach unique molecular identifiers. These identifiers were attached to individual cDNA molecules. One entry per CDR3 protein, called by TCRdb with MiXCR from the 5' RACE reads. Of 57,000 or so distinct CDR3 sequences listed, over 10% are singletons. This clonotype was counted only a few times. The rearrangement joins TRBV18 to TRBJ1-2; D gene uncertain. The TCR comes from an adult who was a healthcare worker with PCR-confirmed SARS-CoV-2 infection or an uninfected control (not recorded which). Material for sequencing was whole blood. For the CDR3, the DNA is TGTGCCAGCTCACCAGATCCCGGCGAAGGCTACACCTTC. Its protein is CASSPDPGEGYTF.